This T cell receptor beta chain was sequenced in a study of control samples from healthy donors and cancer patients. V trimming: 1 base; J trimming: 9 bases; junction bases outside the gene matches: 7. The CDR3 loop spans 16 amino acids. Looked up from germline, CDR1 is LGHNA and CDR2 is YSLEER. Only in-frame clones appear in the TCRdb table, and some are missing; sequencing was by immunoSEQ multiplex PCR. The table lists over 150,000 clones, 90% of them singletons. The TCR sequence derives from a woman aged 50 to 65 in good health. Sequenced: blood. The chain links TRBV4-3 to TRBJ1-6; the match to TRBD1 covers 9 bases. Here the CDR3 reads CASSQGQGVSGSPLHF. In DNA form, the CDR3 reads TGCGCCAGCAGCCAAGGACAGGGGGTCTCGGGTTCACCCCTCCACTTT.